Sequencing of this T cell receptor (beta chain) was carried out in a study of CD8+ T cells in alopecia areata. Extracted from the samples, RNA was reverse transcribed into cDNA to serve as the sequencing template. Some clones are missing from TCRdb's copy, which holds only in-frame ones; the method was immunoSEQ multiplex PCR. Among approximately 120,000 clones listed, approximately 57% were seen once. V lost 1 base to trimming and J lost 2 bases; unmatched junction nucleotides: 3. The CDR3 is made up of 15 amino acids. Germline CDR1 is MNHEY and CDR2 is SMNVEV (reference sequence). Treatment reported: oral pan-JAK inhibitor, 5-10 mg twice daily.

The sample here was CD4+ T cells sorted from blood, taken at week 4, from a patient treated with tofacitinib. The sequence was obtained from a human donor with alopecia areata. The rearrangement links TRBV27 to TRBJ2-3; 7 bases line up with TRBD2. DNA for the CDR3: TGTGCCAGCAGTTTATGGGGAGGGGCCACAGATACGCAGTATTTT. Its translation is CASSLWGGATDTQYF.